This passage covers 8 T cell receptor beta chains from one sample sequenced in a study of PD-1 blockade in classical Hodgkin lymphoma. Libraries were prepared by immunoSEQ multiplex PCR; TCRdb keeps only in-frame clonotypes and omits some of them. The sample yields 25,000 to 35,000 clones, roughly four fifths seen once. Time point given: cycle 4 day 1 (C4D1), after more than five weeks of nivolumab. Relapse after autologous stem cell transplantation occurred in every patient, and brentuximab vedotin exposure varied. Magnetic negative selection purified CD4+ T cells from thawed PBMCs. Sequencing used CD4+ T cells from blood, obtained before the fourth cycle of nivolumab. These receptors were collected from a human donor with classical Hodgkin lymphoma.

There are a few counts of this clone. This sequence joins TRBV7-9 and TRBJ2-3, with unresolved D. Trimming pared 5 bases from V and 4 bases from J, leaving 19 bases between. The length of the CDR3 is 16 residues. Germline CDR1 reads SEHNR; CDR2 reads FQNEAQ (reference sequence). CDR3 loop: CASSPYLSNIADTQYF. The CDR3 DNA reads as TGTGCCAGCAGCCCTTACCTCTCAAATATCGCAGATACGCAGTATTTT.

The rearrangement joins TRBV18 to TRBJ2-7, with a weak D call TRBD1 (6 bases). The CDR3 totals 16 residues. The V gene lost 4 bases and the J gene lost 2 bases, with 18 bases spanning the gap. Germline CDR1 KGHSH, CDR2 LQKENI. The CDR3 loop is CASSLGTTGHTYEQYF. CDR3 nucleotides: TGTGCCAGCTCACTTGGAACTACGGGACATACCTACGAGCAGTACTTC.

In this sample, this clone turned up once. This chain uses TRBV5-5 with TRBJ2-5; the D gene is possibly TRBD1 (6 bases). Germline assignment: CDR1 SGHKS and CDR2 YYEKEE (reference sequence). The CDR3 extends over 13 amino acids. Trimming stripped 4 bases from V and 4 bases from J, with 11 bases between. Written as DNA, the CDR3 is TGTGCCAGCAGCAAGGACAGAGGAGAGACCCAGTACTTC. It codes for CASSKDRGETQYF.

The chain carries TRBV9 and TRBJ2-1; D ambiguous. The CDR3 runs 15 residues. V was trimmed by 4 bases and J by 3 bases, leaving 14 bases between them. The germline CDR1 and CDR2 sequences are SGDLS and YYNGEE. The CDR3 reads CASSILSGFYNEQFF. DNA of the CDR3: TGTGCCAGCAGCATACTCTCCGGGTTCTACAATGAGCAGTTCTTC.

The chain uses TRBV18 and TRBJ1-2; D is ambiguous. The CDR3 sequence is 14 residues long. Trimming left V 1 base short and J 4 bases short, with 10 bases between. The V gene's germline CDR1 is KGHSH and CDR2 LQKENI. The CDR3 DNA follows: TGTGCCAGCTCACCACTGGGCGGTCTCTATGGCTACACCTTC. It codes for CASSPLGGLYGYTF.

The CDR3 is CASSSETKNEQFF. The CDR3 DNA is TGTGCCAGCAGCTCGGAAACAAAGAATGAGCAGTTCTTC. The genes are TRBV7-6 and TRBJ2-1, with D hard to call. This CDR3 is built from 13 residues. The germline V and J ends were trimmed by 4 bases and 7 bases, with 11 bases remaining between them. In germline, CDR1 is SGHVS, CDR2 FNYEAQ.

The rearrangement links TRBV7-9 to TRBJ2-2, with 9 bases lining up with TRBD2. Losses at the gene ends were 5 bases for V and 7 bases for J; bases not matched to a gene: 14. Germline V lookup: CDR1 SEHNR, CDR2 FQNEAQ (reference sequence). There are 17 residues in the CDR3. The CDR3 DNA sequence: TGTGCCAGCAGCGAGTGGTTGGTAGCGGGAGCCCTCGGGGAGCTGTTTTTT. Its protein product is CASSEWLVAGALGELFF. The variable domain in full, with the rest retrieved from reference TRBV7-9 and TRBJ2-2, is DTGVSQNPRHKITKRGQNVTFRCDPISEHNRLYWYRQTLGQGPEFLTYFQNEAQLEKSRLLSDRFSAERPKGSFSTLEIQRTEQGDSAMYLCASSEWLVAGALGELFFGEGSRLTVL.

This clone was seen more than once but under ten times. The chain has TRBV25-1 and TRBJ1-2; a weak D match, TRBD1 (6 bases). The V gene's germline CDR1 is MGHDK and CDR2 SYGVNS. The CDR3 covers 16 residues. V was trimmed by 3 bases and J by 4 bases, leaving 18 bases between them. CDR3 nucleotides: TGTGCCAGCAGTGAGTGGGGCGGGGGCGCGGGCTATGGCTACACCTTC. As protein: CASSEWGGGAGYGYTF.